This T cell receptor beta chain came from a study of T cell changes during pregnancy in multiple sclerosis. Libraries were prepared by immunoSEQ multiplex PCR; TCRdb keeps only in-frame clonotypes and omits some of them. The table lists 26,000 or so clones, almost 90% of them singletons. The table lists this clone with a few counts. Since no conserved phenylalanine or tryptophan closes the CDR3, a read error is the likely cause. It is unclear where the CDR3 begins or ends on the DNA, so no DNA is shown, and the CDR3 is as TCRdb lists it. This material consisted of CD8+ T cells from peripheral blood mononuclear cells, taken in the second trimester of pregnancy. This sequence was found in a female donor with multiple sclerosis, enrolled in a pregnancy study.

The CDR3 loop reads CASSSSGDLPCD. The chain combines TRBV10-2 with TRBJ2-3; the D call TRBD2 from the table was never checked on the DNA. CDR1 is WSHSY, CDR2 SAAADI, per germline. A total of 12 residues make up the CDR3, ends included.